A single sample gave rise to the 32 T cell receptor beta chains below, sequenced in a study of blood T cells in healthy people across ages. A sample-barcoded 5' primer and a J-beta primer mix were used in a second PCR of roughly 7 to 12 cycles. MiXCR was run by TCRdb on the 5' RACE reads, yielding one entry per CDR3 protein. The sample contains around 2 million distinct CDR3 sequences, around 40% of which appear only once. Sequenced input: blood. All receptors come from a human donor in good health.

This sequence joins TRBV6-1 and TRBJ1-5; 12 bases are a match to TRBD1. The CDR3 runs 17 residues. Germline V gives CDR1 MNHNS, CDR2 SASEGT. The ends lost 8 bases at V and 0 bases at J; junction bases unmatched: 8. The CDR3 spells CASSRDRGPYSNQPQHF. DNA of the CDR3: TGTGCCAGCTCCCGGGACAGGGGGCCTTATAGCAATCAGCCCCAGCATTTT.

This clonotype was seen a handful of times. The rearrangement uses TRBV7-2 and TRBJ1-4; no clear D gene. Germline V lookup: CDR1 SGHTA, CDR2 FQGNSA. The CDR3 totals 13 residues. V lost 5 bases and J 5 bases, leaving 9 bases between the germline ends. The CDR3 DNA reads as TGTGCCAGCAGCCGCGACGGAAATGAAAAACTGTTTTTT. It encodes CASSRDGNEKLFF.

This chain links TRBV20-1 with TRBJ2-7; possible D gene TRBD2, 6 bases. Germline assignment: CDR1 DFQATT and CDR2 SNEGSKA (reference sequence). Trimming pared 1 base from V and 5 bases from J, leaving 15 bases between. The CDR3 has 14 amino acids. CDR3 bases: TGCAGTGCTAGAGGGAGGGTAGGTCTCGACGAGCAGTACTTC. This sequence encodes CSARGRVGLDEQYF.

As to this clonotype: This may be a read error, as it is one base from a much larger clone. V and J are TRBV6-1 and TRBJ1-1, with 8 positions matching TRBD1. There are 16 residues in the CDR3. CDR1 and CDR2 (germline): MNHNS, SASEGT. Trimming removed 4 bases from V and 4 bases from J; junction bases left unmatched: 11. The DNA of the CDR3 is TGTGCCAGCAGTGGAGCGGGTAGACAGGGGACCACTGAAGCTTTCTTT. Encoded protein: CASSGAGRQGTTEAFF.

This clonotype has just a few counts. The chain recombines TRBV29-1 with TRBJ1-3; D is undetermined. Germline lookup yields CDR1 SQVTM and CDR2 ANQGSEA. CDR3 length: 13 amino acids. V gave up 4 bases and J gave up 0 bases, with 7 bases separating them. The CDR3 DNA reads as TGCAGCGTTGGGGAGTCCTCTGGAAACACCATATATTTT. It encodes CSVGESSGNTIYF.

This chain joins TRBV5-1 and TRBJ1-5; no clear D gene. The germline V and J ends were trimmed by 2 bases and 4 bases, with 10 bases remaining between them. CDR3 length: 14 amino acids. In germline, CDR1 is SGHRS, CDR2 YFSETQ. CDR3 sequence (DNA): TGCGCCAGCAGCTTATCAGGAGAAAATCAGCCCCAGCATTTT. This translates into CASSLSGENQPQHF.

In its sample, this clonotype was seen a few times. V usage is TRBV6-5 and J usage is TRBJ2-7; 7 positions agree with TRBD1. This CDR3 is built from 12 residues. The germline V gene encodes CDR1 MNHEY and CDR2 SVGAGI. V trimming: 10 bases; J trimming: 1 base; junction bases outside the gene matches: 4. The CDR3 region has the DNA TGTGCCACCCGACAGGGTTCCTACGAGCAGTACTTC. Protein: CATRQGSYEQYF.

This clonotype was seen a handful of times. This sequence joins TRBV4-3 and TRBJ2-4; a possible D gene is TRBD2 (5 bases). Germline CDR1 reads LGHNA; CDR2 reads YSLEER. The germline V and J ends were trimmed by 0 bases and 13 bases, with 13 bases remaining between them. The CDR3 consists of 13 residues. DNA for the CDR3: TGCGCCAGCAGCCAAGATTCCGCGGGTGTACAGTACTTC. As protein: CASSQDSAGVQYF.

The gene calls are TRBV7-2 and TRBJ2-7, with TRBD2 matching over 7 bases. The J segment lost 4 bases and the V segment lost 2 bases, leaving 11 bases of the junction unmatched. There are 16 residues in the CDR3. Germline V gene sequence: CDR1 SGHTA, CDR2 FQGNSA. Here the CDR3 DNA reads TGTGCCAGCAGCTTAAGGGGAGGGACTATCATTTACGAGCAGTACTTC. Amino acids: CASSLRGGTIIYEQYF.

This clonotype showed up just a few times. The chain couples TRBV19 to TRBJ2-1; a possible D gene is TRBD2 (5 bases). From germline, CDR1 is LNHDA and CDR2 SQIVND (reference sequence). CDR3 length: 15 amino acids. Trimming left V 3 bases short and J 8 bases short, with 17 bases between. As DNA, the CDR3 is TGTGCCAGTAGTATGGGCCCTTCGGGGATAGATGAGCAGTTCTTC. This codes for CASSMGPSGIDEQFF.

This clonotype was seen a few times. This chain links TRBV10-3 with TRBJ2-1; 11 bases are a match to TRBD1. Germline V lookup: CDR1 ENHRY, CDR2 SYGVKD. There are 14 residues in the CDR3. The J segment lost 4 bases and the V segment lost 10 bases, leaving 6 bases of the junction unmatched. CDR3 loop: CATTGTGGYNEQFF. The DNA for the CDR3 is TGTGCCACCACCGGGACAGGGGGATACAATGAGCAGTTCTTC.

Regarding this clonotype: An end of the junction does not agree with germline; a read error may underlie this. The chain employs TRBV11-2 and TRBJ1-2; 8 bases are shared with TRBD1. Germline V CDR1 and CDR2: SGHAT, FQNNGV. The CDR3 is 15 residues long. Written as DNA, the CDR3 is TGTGCCAACAGCTTAGATTGGGACAGGTTGTATGGCTACACCTTC. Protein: CANSLDWDRLYGYTF.

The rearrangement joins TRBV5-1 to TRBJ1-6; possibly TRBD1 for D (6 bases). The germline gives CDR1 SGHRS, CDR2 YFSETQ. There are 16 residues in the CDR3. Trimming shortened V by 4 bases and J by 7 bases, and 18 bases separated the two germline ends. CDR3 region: CASSPEGEGKNSPLHF. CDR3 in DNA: TGCGCCAGCAGCCCCGAGGGGGAAGGAAAGAATTCACCCCTCCACTTT.

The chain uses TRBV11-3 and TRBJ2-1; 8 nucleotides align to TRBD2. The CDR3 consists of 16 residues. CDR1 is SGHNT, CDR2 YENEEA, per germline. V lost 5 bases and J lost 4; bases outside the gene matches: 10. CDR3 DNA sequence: TGTGCCAGCAGCAGAGGTCTGGGCGGGGGGTACAATGAGCAGTTCTTC. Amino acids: CASSRGLGGGYNEQFF.

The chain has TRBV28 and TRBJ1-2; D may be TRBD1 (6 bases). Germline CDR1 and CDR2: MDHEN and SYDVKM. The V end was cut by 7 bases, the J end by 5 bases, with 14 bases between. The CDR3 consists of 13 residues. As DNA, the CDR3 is TGTGCCAGCAATACCAGGGGTCTTTATGGCTACACCTTC. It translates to CASNTRGLYGYTF.

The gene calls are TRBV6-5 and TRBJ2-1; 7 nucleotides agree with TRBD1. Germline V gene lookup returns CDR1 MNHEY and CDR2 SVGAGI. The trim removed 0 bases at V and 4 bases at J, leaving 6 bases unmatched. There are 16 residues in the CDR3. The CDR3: CASSYSTGKGYNEQFF. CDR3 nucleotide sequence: TGTGCCAGCAGTTACTCGACAGGGAAAGGGTACAATGAGCAGTTCTTC.

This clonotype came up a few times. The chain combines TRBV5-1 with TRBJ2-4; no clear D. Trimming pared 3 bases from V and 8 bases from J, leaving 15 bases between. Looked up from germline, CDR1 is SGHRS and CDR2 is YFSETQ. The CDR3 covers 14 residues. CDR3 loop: CASSSSWARDIQYF. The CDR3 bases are TGCGCCAGCAGCTCCTCGTGGGCTAGGGACATTCAGTACTTC.

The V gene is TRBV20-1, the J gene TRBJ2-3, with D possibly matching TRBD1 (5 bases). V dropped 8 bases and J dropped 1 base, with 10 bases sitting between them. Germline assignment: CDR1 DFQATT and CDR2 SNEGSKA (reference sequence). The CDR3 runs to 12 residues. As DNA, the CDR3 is TGCAGTTCCGTACAGGGCACAGATACGCAGTATTTT. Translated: CSSVQGTDTQYF.

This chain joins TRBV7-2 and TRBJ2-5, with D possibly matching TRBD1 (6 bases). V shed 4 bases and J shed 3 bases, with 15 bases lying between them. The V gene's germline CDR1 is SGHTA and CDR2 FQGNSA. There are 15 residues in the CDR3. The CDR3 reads CASSSLGQLKETQYF. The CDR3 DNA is TGTGCCAGCAGCTCCCTGGGACAACTCAAAGAGACCCAGTACTTC.

CDR3 in DNA: TGTGCCAGCAGCTTAAATCCCTTACCCAAGGGTGGCTACACCTTC. Translating gives CASSLNPLPKGGYTF. This chain connects TRBV7-3 to TRBJ1-2; D not certain. The length of the CDR3 is 15 residues. Per the germline V gene, CDR1 is SGHTA and CDR2 is FQGTGA. Trimming left V 1 base short and J 7 bases short, with 16 bases between. The variable domain in full, with the rest retrieved from reference TRBV7-3 and TRBJ1-2, is GAGVSQTPSNKVTEKGKYVELRCDPISGHTALYWYRQSLGQGPEFLIYFQGTGAADDSGLPNDRFFAVRPEGSVSTLKIQRTERGDSAVYLCASSLNPLPKGGYTFGSGTRLTVV.

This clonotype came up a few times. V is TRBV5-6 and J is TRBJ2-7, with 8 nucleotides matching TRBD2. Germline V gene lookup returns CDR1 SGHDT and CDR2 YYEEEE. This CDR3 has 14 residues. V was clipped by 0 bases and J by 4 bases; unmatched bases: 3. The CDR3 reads CASSLGLAWYEQYF. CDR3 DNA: TGTGCCAGCAGCTTGGGACTAGCGTGGTACGAGCAGTACTTC. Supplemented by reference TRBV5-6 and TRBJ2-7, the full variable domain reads DAGVTQSPTHLIKTRGQQVTLRCSPKSGHDTVSWYQQALGQGPQFIFQYYEEEERQRGNFPDRFSGHQFPNYSSELNVNALLLGDSALYLCASSLGLAWYEQYFGPGTRLTVT.

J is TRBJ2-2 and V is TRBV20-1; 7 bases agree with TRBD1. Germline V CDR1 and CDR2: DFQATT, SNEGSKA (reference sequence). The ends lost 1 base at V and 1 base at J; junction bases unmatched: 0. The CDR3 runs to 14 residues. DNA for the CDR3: TGCAGTGCTAGAGGACAGGGGAACACCGGGGAGCTGTTTTTT. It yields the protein CSARGQGNTGELFF.

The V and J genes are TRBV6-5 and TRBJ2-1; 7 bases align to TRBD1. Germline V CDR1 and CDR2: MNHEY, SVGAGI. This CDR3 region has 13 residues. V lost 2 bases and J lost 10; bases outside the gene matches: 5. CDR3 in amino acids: CASSYGTAYEQFF. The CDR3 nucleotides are TGTGCCAGCAGTTACGGGACAGCGTACGAGCAGTTCTTC.

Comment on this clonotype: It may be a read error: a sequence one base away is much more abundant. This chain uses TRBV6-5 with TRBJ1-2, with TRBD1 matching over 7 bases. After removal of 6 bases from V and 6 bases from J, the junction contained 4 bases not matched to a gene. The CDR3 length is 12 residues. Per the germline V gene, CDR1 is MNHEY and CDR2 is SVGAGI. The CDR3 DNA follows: TGTGCCAGCAGGTACAGGGGTGATGGCTACACCTTC. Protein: CASRYRGDGYTF.

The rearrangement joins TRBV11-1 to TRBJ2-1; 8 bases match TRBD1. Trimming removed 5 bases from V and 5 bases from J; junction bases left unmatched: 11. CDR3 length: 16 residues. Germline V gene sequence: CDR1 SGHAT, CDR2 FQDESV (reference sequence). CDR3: CASSPRQGRYNNEQFF. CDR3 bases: TGTGCCAGCAGCCCCCGACAGGGGAGATACAACAATGAGCAGTTCTTC.

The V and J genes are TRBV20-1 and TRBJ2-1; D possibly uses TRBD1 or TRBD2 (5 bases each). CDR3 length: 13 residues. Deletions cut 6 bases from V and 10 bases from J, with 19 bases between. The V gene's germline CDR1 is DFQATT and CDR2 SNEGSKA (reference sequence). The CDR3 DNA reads TGCAGTGCGGGAAGGGGAGTACTTTACGAGCAGTTCTTC. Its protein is CSAGRGVLYEQFF.

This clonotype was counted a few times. CDR3 sequence: CSATSSGGVETQYF. The CDR3 DNA reads TGCAGTGCTACCTCATCAGGGGGCGTGGAGACCCAGTACTTC. The chain recombines TRBV20-1 with TRBJ2-7; 8 bases agree with TRBD1. The J call is uncertain, as TRBJ2-5 better fits the DNA end. The germline gives CDR1 DFQATT, CDR2 SNEGSKA (reference sequence). The CDR3 runs to 14 residues.

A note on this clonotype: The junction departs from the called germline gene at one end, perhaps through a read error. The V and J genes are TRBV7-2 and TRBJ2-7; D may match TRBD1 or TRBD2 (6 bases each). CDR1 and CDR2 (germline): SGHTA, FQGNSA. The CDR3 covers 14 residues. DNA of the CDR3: TGTGCCAGCAGCTTAGGAAGGGGGAGGTACGGGCAGTACTTC. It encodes CASSLGRGRYGQYF.

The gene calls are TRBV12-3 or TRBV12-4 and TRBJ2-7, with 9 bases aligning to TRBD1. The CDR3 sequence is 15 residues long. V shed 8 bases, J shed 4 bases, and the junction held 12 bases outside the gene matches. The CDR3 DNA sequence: TGTGCCAGCGGTTACCGGGACAGGGACTCGTACGAGCAGTACTTC. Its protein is CASGYRDRDSYEQYF.

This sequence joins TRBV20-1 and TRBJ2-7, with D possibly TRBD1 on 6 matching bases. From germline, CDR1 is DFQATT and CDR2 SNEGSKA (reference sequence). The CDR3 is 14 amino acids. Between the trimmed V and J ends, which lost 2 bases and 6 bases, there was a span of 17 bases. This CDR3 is CSARYRDKRGEQYF. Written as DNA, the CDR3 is TGCAGTGCTAGATACCGGGACAAAAGGGGCGAGCAGTACTTC.

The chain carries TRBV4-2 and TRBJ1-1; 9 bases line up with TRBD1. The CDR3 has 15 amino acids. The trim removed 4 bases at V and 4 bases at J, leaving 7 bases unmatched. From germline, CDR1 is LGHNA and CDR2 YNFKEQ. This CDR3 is CASSREDRGATEAFF. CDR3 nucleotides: TGTGCCAGCAGCCGCGAGGACAGGGGAGCCACTGAAGCTTTCTTT.

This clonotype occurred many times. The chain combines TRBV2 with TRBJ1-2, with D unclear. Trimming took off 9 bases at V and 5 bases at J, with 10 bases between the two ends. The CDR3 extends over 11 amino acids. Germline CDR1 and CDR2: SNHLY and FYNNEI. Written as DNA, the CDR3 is TGTGCCAGTTCGGGTCGGTATGGCTACACCTTC. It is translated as CASSGRYGYTF.